This T cell receptor (beta chain) was identified during a study of T cell repertoires in cytomegalovirus infection. Study background: CMV infection plus the matching HLA type was flagged by public TCR beta signatures. Findings of the study overall: Summed frequency of public TCR beta families distinguished CMV carriers with the relevant HLA. Dominating the ex vivo response were HLA-C-restricted CMV-specific TCR beta clonotypes.

About this clonotype: The antigen is undetermined.

Using its own MiXCR run on the reads, TCRdb lists one record per CDR3 protein. The table lists fewer than 550,000 distinct CDR3 sequences, 30% to 40% of them singletons. This clonotype was obtained from a human donor in good health (CMV status not recorded). Some clones in this sample may be carry-over from other donors' samples. The sequenced material came from PBMCs.

This CDR3 is CASSQETGTEAFF. The DNA for the CDR3 is TGCGCCAGCAGCCAAGAAACAGGGACTGAAGCTTTCTTT. The V and J genes are TRBV4-1 and TRBJ1-1; TRBD1 is a possible D gene (6 bases). V was trimmed by 0 bases and J by 5 bases, leaving 7 bases between them. The CDR3 has 13 residues. CDR1 MGHRA and CDR2 YSYEKL come from the germline V gene.